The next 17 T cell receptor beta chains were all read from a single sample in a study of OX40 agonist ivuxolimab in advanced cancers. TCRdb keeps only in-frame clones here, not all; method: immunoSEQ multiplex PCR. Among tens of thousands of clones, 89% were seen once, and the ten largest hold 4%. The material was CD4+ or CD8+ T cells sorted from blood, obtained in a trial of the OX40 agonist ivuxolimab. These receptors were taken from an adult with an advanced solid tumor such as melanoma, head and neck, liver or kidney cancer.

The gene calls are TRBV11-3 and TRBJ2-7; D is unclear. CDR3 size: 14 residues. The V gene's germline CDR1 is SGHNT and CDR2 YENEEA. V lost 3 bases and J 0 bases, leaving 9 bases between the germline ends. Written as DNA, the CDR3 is TGTGCCAGCAGCTTCTCCTTGGGCTCCTACGAGCAGTACTTC. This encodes CASSFSLGSYEQYF.

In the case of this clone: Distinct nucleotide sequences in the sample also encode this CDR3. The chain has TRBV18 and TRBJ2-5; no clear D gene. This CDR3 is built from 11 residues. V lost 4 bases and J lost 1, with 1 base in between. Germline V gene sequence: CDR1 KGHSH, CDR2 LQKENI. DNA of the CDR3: TGTGCCAGCTCACGCCAAGAGACCCAGTACTTC. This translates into CASSRQETQYF.

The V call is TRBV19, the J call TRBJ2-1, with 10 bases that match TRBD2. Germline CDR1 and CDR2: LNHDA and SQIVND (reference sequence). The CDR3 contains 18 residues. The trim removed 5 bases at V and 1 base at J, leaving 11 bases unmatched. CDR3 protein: CASSVEGSGRVSYNEQFF. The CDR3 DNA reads TGTGCCAGTAGTGTCGAAGGCAGCGGGAGGGTGTCCTACAATGAGCAGTTCTTC.

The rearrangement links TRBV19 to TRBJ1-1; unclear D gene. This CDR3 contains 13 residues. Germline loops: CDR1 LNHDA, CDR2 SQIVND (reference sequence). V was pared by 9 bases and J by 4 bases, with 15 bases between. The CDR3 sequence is CASLPDRFTEAFF. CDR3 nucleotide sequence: TGTGCCAGCTTACCGGACCGTTTCACTGAAGCTTTCTTT.

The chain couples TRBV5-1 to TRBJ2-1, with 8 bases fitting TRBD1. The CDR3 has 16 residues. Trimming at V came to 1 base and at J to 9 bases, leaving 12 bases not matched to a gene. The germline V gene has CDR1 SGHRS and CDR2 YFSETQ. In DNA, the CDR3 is TGCGCCAGCAGCTTGATTCCGGGACAGGAGGGCGGTGAGCAGTTCTTC. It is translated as CASSLIPGQEGGEQFF.

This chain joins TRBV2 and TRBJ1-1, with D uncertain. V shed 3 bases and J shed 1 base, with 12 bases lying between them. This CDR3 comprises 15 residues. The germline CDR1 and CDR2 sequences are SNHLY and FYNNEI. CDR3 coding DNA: TGTGCCAGCAGTGATACGGGCCGATCGAACACTGAAGCTTTCTTT. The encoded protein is CASSDTGRSNTEAFF.

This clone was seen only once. The CDR3 spells CASRSGGRPEQYF. As DNA, the CDR3 is TGTGCCAGCAGGTCAGGCGGGAGACCCGAGCAGTACTTC. The rearrangement uses TRBV7-2 and TRBJ2-7; 7 nucleotides agree with TRBD2. Germline V gives CDR1 SGHTA, CDR2 FQGNSA. Unmatched junction bases numbered 8, after V lost 6 bases and J lost 6 bases. There are 13 residues in the CDR3.

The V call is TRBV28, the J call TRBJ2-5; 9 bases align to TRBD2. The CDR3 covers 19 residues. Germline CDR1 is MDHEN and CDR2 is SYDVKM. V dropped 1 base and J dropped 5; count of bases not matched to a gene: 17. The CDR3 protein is CASSLSRGRAFGSVETQYF. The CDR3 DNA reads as TGTGCCAGCAGTTTATCTCGCGGGAGGGCTTTCGGCTCGGTGGAGACCCAGTACTTC.

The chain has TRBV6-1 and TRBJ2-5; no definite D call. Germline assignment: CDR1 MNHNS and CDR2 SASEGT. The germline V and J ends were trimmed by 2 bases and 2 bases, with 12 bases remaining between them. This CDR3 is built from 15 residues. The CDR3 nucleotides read TGTGCCAGCAGTGAAACGGTCATATCACAAGAGACCCAGTACTTC. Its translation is CASSETVISQETQYF.

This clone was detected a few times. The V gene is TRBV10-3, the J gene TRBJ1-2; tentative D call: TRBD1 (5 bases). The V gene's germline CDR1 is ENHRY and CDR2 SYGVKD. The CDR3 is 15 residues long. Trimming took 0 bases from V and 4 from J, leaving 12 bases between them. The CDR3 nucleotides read TGTGCCATCAGTGAGTCTGGAGGGGCAGGCTATGGCTACACCTTC. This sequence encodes CAISESGGAGYGYTF.

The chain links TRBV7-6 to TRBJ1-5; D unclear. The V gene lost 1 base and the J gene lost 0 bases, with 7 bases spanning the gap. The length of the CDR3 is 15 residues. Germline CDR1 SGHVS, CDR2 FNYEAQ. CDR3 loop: CASSLGGYSNQPQHF. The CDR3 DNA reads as TGTGCCAGCAGCTTAGGGGGTTATAGCAATCAGCCCCAGCATTTT.

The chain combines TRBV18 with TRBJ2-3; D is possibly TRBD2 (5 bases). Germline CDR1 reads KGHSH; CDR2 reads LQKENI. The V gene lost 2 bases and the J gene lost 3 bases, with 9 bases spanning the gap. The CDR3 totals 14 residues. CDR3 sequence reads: CASSPGGSTDTQYF. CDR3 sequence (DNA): TGTGCCAGCTCACCAGGCGGGTCGACAGATACGCAGTATTTT. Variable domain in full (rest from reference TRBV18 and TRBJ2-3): NAGVMQNPRHLVRRRGQEARLRCSPMKGHSHVYWYRQLPEEGLKFMVYLQKENIIDESGMPKERFSAEFPKEGPSILRIQQVVRGDSAAYFCASSPGGSTDTQYFGPGTRLTVL.

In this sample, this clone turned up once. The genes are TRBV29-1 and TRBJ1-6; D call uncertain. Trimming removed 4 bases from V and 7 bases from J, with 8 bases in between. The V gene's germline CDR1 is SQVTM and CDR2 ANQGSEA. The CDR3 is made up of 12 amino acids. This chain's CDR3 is CSVVEGNSPLHF. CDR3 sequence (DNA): TGCAGCGTTGTAGAGGGAAATTCACCCCTCCACTTT.

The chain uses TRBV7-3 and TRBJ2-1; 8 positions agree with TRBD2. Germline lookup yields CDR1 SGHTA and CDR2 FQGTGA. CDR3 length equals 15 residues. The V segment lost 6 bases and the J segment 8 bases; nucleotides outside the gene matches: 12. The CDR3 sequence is CASSPLRTSQDEQFF. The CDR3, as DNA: TGTGCCAGCAGTCCTTTGAGGACTAGCCAGGATGAGCAGTTCTTC.

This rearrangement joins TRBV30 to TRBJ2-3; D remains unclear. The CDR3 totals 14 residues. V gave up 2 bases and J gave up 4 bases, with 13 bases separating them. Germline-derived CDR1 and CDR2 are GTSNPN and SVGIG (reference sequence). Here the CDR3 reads CAWSSPRASDTQYF. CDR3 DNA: TGTGCCTGGAGTTCCCCCCGCGCGTCAGATACGCAGTATTTT.

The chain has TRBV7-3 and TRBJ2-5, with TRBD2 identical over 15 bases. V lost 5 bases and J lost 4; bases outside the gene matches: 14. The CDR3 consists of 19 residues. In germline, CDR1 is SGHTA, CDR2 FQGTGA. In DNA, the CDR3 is TGTGCCAGCAGCCCCACCGGACTAGCGGGAGGGCCTTTGGTAGAGACCCAGTACTTC. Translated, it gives CASSPTGLAGGPLVETQYF.

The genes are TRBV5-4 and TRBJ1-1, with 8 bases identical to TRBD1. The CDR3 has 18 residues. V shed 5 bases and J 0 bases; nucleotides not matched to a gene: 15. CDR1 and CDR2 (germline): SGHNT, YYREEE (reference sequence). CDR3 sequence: CASSERQGREFMNTEAFF. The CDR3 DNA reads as TGTGCCAGCAGTGAAAGACAGGGGAGGGAATTCATGAACACTGAAGCTTTCTTT.